This T cell receptor beta chain was captured by sequencing in a study of molecular identifiers for immune sequencing clone quantification. TCRdb re-called the PCR reads with MiXCR, one entry per CDR3 protein. Of about 300,000 distinct CDR3 sequences listed, about 20% were seen once; the top ten hold approximately 0.8%. This CDR3 spans 18 amino acids. Germline V gives CDR1 MDHEN, CDR2 SYDVKM. V was clipped by 2 bases and J by 1 base; unmatched bases: 9. This clonotype was observed at least ten times. The sequence was obtained from a human donor in good health. Some libraries in this study had Jurkat cell RNA spiked in. The chain couples TRBV28 to TRBJ1-1; 11 nucleotides match TRBD1. The sample taken for sequencing was naive CD8+ T cells from blood, with Jurkat cell RNA spiked in. Subset meaning: FACS-sorted CD8+CD4-CCR7+CD45RA+ naive T cells. This chain's CDR3 is CASSLGTKDRGPNTEAFF. The CDR3 DNA follows: TGTGCCAGCAGTTTAGGGACTAAGGACAGGGGGCCGAACACTGAAGCTTTCTTT.